These 20 T cell receptor beta chains originate from one sample sequenced in a study of T cell changes during pregnancy in multiple sclerosis. TCRdb's table, derived via immunoSEQ multiplex PCR, lists solely in-frame clones and lacks some. The sample yields approximately 40,000 clones, about 88% seen once. Source: CD4+ T cells from peripheral blood mononuclear cells, taken in the first trimester of pregnancy. Receptors were obtained from a female donor with multiple sclerosis, enrolled in a pregnancy study.

This sequence joins TRBV7-8 and TRBJ1-1, with D possibly matching TRBD1 (5 bases). The CDR3 length is 13 residues. Germline lookup yields CDR1 SGHVS and CDR2 FQNEAQ. V dropped 8 bases and J dropped 1 base, with 11 bases sitting between them. CDR3 bases: TGTGCCAGCTCCCGGGGGAGGAACACTGAAGCTTTCTTT. Amino acid sequence: CASSRGRNTEAFF.

The chain carries TRBV5-1 and TRBJ2-7; a possible D gene is TRBD1 (5 bases). Germline CDR1 is SGHRS and CDR2 is YFSETQ. Trimming shortened V by 3 bases and J by 0 bases, and 10 bases separated the two germline ends. The CDR3 runs 14 residues. DNA of the CDR3: TGCGCCAGCAGCTCGGACATCAACTCCTACGAGCAGTACTTC. Protein product: CASSSDINSYEQYF.

This clone was detected once. The chain recombines TRBV7-9 with TRBJ2-1, with 7 bases that match TRBD1. Germline values: CDR1 SEHNR, CDR2 FQNEAQ (reference sequence). Trimming cost V 5 bases and J 4 bases; bases outside gene matches: 5. CDR3 length: 14 residues. The CDR3 region has the DNA TGTGCCAGCAGCCTACCGACAGGGTACAATGAGCAGTTCTTC. Its protein is CASSLPTGYNEQFF.

Here the CDR3 DNA reads TGTGCCAGTAGTATAGATCCTTCTGGCCAGCCCCAGCATTTT. It specifies CASSIDPSGQPQHF. The chain recombines TRBV19 with TRBJ1-5; D is unresolved. V was pared by 0 bases and J by 7 bases, with 10 bases between. The germline CDR1 and CDR2 sequences are LNHDA and SQIVND (reference sequence). The CDR3 is 14 amino acids.

This clone was seen just once. The chain uses TRBV5-5 and TRBJ2-7; tentative D call: TRBD2 (5 bases). Germline V gene lookup returns CDR1 SGHKS and CDR2 YYEKEE (reference sequence). This CDR3 has 15 amino acids. V gave up 2 bases and J gave up 3 bases, with 15 bases separating them. This CDR3 is CASSFGVSDYYEQYF. The CDR3 DNA reads TGTGCCAGCAGCTTCGGTGTGAGTGACTACTACGAGCAGTACTTC.

This rearrangement joins TRBV6-5 to TRBJ2-3, with no clear D. The V gene's germline CDR1 is MNHEY and CDR2 SVGAGI. The CDR3 loop spans 15 amino acids. The V and J ends lost 0 bases and 0 bases respectively, with 7 bases between them. The CDR3 nucleotides are TGTGCCAGCAGTTACTCACTGGTGAGCACAGATACGCAGTATTTT. Amino acids: CASSYSLVSTDTQYF.

The chain joins TRBV7-9 to TRBJ1-1; possibly TRBD1 for D (5 bases). The CDR3 spans 14 residues. V lost 1 base and J 3 bases, leaving 9 bases between the germline ends. Germline V lookup: CDR1 SEHNR, CDR2 FQNEAQ (reference sequence). The CDR3 loop is CASSLVTGHTEAFF. In nucleotides, the CDR3 is TGTGCCAGCAGCTTAGTAACAGGCCACACTGAAGCTTTCTTT.

J is TRBJ2-2 and V is TRBV18, with 7 bases matching TRBD2. Trimming cost V 2 bases and J 1 base; bases outside gene matches: 10. The germline CDR1 and CDR2 sequences are KGHSH and LQKENI. CDR3 length: 18 residues. DNA of the CDR3: TGTGCCAGCTCACCAAGGGGCGGAGCGGGGTTGAACACCGGGGAGCTGTTTTTT. It encodes CASSPRGGAGLNTGELFF. Full variable domain (missing parts from reference TRBV18 and TRBJ2-2): NAGVMQNPRHLVRRRGQEARLRCSPMKGHSHVYWYRQLPEEGLKFMVYLQKENIIDESGMPKERFSAEFPKEGPSILRIQQVVRGDSAAYFCASSPRGGAGLNTGELFFGEGSRLTVL.

The chain combines TRBV5-1 with TRBJ2-2, with D possibly TRBD1 on 5 matching bases. The CDR3 runs to 15 residues. Germline values: CDR1 SGHRS, CDR2 YFSETQ. V gave up 1 base and J gave up 1 base, with 8 bases separating them. In DNA form, the CDR3 reads TGCGCCAGCAGCTTGCCGACAGTGAACACCGGGGAGCTGTTTTTT. Its protein is CASSLPTVNTGELFF. The full variable domain, with the rest looked up from reference TRBV5-1 and TRBJ2-2, is KAGVTQTPRYLIKTRGQQVTLSCSPISGHRSVSWYQQTPGQGLQFLFEYFSETQRNKGNFPGRFSGRQFSNSRSEMNVSTLELGDSALYLCASSLPTVNTGELFFGEGSRLTVL.

The chain combines TRBV2 with TRBJ2-1; 9 bases align to TRBD1. After removal of 7 bases from V and 8 bases from J, the junction contained 9 bases not matched to a gene. The CDR3 is made up of 14 amino acids. CDR1 and CDR2 from the germline V gene are SNHLY and FYNNEI. Here the CDR3 reads CASINRDRADEQFF. CDR3 sequence (DNA): TGTGCCAGCATTAATCGGGACAGGGCAGATGAGCAGTTCTTC. Drawing the rest from reference TRBV2 and TRBJ2-1, the complete variable domain is EPEVTQTPSHQVTQMGQEVILRCVPISNHLYFYWYRQILGQKVEFLVSFYNNEISEKSEIFDDQFSVERPDGSNFTLKIRSTKLEDSAMYFCASINRDRADEQFFGPGTRLTVL.

V is TRBV2 and J is TRBJ2-7; the match to TRBD2 covers 9 bases. The V segment lost 7 bases and the J segment 12 bases; nucleotides outside the gene matches: 16. The CDR3 extends over 14 amino acids. CDR1 is SNHLY, CDR2 FYNNEI, per germline. CDR3 region: CASTPGLAKQRLYF. CDR3 nucleotides: TGTGCCAGCACTCCGGGACTAGCAAAGCAGCGACTGTACTTC.

The V call is TRBV19, the J call TRBJ1-5; D is possibly TRBD1 (5 bases). The CDR3 has 14 amino acids. V was cut by 3 bases and J by 6 bases, with 12 bases left in between. Germline assignment: CDR1 LNHDA and CDR2 SQIVND (reference sequence). The CDR3 protein is CASSIPGSGQPQHF. In nucleotides, the CDR3 is TGTGCCAGTAGTATCCCAGGGTCAGGTCAGCCCCAGCATTTT.

The CDR3 DNA reads TGTGCCAGCAGTGCTCCTAGCGGGAGGGCCGCTGAGCAGTTCTTC. This translates into CASSAPSGRAAEQFF. V usage is TRBV25-1 and J usage is TRBJ2-1, with TRBD2 matching 12 bases. The J segment lost 9 bases and the V segment lost 4 bases, leaving 7 bases of the junction unmatched. This CDR3 is built from 15 residues. Germline-derived CDR1 and CDR2 are MGHDK and SYGVNS.

The table lists this clone with a count of one. This chain connects TRBV6-5 to TRBJ2-5, with 9 bases that match TRBD2. The junction had 6 bases not matched to a gene; V was cut back by 6 bases and J by 4 bases. CDR1 and CDR2 (germline): MNHEY, SVGAGI. The CDR3 has 14 amino acids. The CDR3 protein is CASSRREGAETQYF. The CDR3 nucleotides are TGTGCCAGCAGCCGGCGGGAGGGAGCAGAGACCCAGTACTTC.

The chain couples TRBV4-2 to TRBJ2-5; D might be TRBD1 (6 bases). Germline CDR1 LGHNA, CDR2 YNFKEQ. Trimming shortened V by 4 bases and J by 5 bases, and 20 bases separated the two germline ends. CDR3 length: 16 residues. CDR3 coding DNA: TGTGCCAGCAGCCCCGTGGGGCAGGGGCGATCCGAGACCCAGTACTTC. It encodes CASSPVGQGRSETQYF.

The genes are TRBV28 and TRBJ1-5, with unresolved D. The CDR3 has 16 residues. Per germline, CDR1 MDHEN and CDR2 SYDVKM. Trimming removed 7 bases from V and 2 bases from J, with 18 bases in between. CDR3 residues: CASIPGGGWGNQPQHF. The CDR3 nucleotides read TGTGCCAGCATCCCAGGAGGTGGCTGGGGCAATCAGCCCCAGCATTTT. Full variable domain (remainder filled in from reference TRBV28 and TRBJ1-5): DVKVTQSSRYLVKRTGEKVFLECVQDMDHENMFWYRQDPGLGLRLIYFSYDVKMKEKGDIPEGYSVSREKKERFSLILESASTNQTSMYLCASIPGGGWGNQPQHFGDGTRLSIL.

The chain has TRBV28 and TRBJ1-2, with 11 bases identical to TRBD1. The CDR3 runs 16 residues. Germline V gene data show CDR1 as MDHEN and CDR2 as SYDVKM. Trimming at V came to 5 bases and at J to 6 bases, leaving 11 bases not matched to a gene. The CDR3 bases are TGTGCCAGCAGTCCCCCCGGGACAGGGGGATTCAATGGCTACACCTTC. Translation: CASSPPGTGGFNGYTF.

The chain joins TRBV5-1 to TRBJ1-1, with D hard to call. Germline V gene lookup returns CDR1 SGHRS and CDR2 YFSETQ. The CDR3 length is 13 residues. V dropped 2 bases and J dropped 1 base, with 6 bases sitting between them. The CDR3 loop is CASSFGRNTEAFF. The DNA for the CDR3 is TGCGCCAGCAGCTTTGGCAGGAACACTGAAGCTTTCTTT.

J is TRBJ1-5 and V is TRBV28; D uncertain. There are 12 residues in the CDR3. Per germline, CDR1 MDHEN and CDR2 SYDVKM. V lost 1 base to trimming and J lost 6 bases, with 4 bases between them. The CDR3 DNA reads as TGTGCCAGCAGTTTATCTAGTCAGCCCCAGCATTTT. The encoded protein is CASSLSSQPQHF.

This clone has just one count. The chain joins TRBV6-6 to TRBJ2-1; tentatively, D is TRBD2 (5 bases). The V end lost 4 bases, the J end lost 1 base, and 8 bases lay between the germline ends. Germline CDR1 MNHNY, CDR2 SVGAGI (reference sequence). The CDR3 runs to 14 residues. The DNA for the CDR3 is TGTGCCAGCAGTTTATGGACTTCCTACAATGAGCAGTTCTTC. This gives the protein CASSLWTSYNEQFF.